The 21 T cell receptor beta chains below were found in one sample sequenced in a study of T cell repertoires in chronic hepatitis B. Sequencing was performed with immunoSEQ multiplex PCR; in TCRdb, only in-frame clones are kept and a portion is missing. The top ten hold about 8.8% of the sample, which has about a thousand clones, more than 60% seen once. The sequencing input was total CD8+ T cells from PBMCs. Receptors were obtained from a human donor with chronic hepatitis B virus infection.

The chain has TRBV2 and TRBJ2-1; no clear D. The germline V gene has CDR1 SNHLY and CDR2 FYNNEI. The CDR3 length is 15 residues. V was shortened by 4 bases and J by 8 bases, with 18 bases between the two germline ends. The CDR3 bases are TGTGCCAGCAGTGTTCCCCCAAGTGGGGTCTATGAGCAGTTCTTC. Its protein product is CASSVPPSGVYEQFF.

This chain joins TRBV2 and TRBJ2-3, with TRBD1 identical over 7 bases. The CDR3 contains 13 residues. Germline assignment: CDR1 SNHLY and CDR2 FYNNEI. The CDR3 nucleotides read TGTGCTATCCCGAACACAGGGGAGGATACGCAGTATTTT. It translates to CAIPNTGEDTQYF. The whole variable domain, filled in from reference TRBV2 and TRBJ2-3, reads EPEVTQTPSHQVTQMGQEVILRCVPISNHLYFYWYRQILGQKVEFLVSFYNNEISEKSEIFDDQFSVERPDGSNFTLKIRSTKLEDSAMYFCAIPNTGEDTQYFGPGTRLTVL.

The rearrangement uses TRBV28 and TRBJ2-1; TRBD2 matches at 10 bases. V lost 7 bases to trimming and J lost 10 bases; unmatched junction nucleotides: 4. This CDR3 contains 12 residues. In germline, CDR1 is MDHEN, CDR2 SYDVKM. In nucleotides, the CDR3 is TGTGCCAGCAAGGGACTAGCGTTGGAGCAGTTCTTC. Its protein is CASKGLALEQFF.

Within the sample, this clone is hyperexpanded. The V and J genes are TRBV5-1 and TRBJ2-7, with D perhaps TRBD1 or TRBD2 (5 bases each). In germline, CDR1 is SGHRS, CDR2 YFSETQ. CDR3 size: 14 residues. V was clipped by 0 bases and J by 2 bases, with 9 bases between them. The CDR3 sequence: CASSLVGTPYEQYF. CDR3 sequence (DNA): TGCGCCAGCAGCTTGGTCGGGACCCCCTACGAGCAGTACTTC.

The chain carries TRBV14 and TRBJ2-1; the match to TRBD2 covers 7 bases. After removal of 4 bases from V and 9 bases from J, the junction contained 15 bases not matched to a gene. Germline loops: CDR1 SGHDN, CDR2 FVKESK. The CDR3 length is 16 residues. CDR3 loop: CASSLVGTKSRTEQFF. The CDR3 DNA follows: TGTGCCAGCAGCCTCGTGGGGACTAAGAGTCGGACTGAGCAGTTCTTC.

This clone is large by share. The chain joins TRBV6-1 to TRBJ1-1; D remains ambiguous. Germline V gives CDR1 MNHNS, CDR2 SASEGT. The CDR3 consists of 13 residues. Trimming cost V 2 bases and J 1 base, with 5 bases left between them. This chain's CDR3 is CASSELGNTEAFF. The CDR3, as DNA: TGTGCCAGCAGTGAATTGGGGAACACTGAAGCTTTCTTT.

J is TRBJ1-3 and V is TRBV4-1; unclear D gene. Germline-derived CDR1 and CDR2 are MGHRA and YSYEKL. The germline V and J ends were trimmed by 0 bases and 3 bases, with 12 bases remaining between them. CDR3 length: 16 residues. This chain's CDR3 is CASSQDFAGYGNTIYF. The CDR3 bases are TGCGCCAGCAGCCAAGATTTTGCGGGGTATGGAAACACCATATATTTT.

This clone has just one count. The chain's CDR3 is CASSPGLAGNEQFF. The CDR3, as DNA: TGTGCCAGCAGCCCGGGACTAGCAGGCAATGAGCAGTTCTTC. The J gene is TRBJ2-1, the V gene TRBV13; 9 positions agree with TRBD2. The V gene end was trimmed by 5 bases and the J gene end by 6 bases; junction bases not matched to a gene: 5. Germline CDR1 PRHDT, CDR2 FYEKMQ (reference sequence). The CDR3 runs 14 residues.

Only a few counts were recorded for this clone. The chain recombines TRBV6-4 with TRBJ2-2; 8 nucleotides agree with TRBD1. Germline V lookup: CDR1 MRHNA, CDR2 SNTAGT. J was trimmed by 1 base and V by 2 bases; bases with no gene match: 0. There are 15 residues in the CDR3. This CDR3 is CASSDGTGNTGELFF. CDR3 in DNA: TGTGCCAGCAGTGACGGGACAGGGAACACCGGGGAGCTGTTTTTT.

This CDR3 reads CASSKKYSGANVLTF. DNA for the CDR3: TGTGCCAGCAGCAAAAAGTACTCTGGGGCCAACGTCCTGACTTTC. The gene calls are TRBV21-1 and TRBJ2-6. TRBV21-1 is deemed a pseudogene. There are 15 residues in the CDR3.

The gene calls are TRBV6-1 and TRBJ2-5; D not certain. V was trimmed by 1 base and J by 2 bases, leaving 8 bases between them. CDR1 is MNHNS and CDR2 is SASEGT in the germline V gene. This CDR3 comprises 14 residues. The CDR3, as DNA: TGTGCCAGCAGTGAAGAGCTGGGTCAAGAGACCCAGTACTTC. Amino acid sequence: CASSEELGQETQYF.

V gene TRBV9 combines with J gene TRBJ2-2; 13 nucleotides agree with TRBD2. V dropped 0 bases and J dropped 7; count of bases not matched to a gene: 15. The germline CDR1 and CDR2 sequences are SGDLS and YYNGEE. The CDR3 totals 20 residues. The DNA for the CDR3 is TGTGCCAGCAGCGTAGTCGAAGGACGAGGGACTAGCGGGATTGTCGGGGAGCTGTTTTTT. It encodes CASSVVEGRGTSGIVGELFF. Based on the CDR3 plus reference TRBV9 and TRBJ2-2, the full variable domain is DSGVTQTPKHLITATGQRVTLRCSPRSGDLSVYWYQQSLDQGLQFLIQYYNGEERAKGNILERFSAQQFPDLHSELNLSSLELGDSALYFCASSVVEGRGTSGIVGELFFGEGSRLTVL.

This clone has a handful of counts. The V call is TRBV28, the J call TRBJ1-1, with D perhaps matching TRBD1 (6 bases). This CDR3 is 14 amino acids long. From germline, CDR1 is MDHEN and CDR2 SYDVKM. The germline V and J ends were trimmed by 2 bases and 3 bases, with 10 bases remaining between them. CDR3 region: CASSLEGQYTEAFF. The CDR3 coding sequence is TGTGCCAGCAGTTTAGAAGGACAGTACACTGAAGCTTTCTTT.

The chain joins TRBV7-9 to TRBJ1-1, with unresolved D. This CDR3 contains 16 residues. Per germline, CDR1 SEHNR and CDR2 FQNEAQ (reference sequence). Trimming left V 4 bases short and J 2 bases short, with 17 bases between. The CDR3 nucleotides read TGTGCCAGCAGCTCCGAAGAGGACGTACTTAACACTGAAGCTTTCTTT. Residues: CASSSEEDVLNTEAFF. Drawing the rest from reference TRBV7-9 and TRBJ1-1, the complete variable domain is DTGVSQNPRHKITKRGQNVTFRCDPISEHNRLYWYRQTLGQGPEFLTYFQNEAQLEKSRLLSDRFSAERPKGSFSTLEIQRTEQGDSAMYLCASSSEEDVLNTEAFFGQGTRLTVV.

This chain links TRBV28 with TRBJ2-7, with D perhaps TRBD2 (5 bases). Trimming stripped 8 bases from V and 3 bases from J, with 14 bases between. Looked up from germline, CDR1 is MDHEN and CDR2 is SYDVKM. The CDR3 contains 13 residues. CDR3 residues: CASADSVFYEQYF. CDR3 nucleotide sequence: TGTGCCAGCGCGGACTCCGTCTTCTACGAGCAGTACTTC.

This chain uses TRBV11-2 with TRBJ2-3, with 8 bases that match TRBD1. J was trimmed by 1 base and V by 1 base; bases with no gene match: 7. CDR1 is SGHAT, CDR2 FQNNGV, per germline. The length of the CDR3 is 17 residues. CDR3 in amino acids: CASSLVRTGRGTDTQYF. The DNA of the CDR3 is TGTGCCAGCAGCTTAGTAAGGACAGGGAGAGGCACAGATACGCAGTATTTT.

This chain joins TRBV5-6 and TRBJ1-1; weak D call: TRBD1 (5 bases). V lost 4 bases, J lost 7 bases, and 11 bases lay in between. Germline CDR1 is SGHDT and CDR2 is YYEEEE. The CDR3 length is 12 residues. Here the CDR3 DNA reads TGTGCCAGCAGCCTGGGGACCGGTGAAGCTTTCTTT. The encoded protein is CASSLGTGEAFF.

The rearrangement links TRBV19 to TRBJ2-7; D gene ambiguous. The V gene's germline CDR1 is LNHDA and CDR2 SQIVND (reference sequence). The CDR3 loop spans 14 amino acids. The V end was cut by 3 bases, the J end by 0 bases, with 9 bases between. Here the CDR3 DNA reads TGTGCCAGTAGTATCACCGGATCCTCCTACGAGCAGTACTTC. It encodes CASSITGSSYEQYF.

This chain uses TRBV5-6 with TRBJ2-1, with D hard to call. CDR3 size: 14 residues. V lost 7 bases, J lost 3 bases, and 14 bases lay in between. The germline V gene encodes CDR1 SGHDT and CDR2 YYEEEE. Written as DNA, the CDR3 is TGTGCCAGCTACCACAGCCCCGACTACAATGAGCAGTTCTTC. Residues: CASYHSPDYNEQFF.

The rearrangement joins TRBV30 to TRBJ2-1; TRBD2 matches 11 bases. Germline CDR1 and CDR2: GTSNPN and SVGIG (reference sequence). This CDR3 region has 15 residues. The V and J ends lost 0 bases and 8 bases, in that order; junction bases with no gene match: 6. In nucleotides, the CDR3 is TGTGCCTGGAGTGTACTAGCGGGAGATGTGGATGAGCAGTTCTTC. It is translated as CAWSVLAGDVDEQFF. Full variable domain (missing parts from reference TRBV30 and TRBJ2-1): SQTIHQWPATLVQPVGSPLSLECTVEGTSNPNLYWYRQAAGRGLQLLFYSVGIGQISSEVPQNLSASRPQDRQFILSSKKLLLSDSGFYLCAWSVLAGDVDEQFFGPGTRLTVL.

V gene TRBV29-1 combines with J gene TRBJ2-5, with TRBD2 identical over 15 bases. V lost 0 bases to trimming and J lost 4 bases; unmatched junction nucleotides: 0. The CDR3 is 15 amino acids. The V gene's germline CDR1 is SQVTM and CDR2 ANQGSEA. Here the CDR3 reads CSVEEGLAGGETQYF. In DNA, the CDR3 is TGCAGCGTTGAAGAGGGACTAGCGGGAGGAGAGACCCAGTACTTC.